This TCR beta chain was retrieved from a study of beta chain features in type 1 diabetes. Study-level findings and limits: A possible short-template PCR bias applies equally to patients and controls. Researchers report that Type 1 diabetes patients had moderately but significantly shorter TCRB CDR3s across all four CD4+ subsets.

This clone was picked up a small number of times. Its target is unknown. Expressed TCRB transcripts were sequenced because the entire RNA isolate underwent reverse transcription. TCRdb's table, derived via immunoSEQ multiplex PCR, lists solely in-frame clones and lacks some. The sample shows hundreds of thousands of clones, roughly 13% of them seen only once. Each of the CD4+ naive, central memory, regulatory and stem cell-like memory populations was sorted via CD45RO/CCR7/CD25/CD127/CD95/CD27. The clonotype was recovered from a man younger than 35 with type 1 diabetes. Source material: naive CD4+ T cells from blood.

The CDR3 nucleotides are TGTGCCATCAGCAGCAGGGGATTTGGCACCGGGGAGCTGTTTTTT. It encodes CAISSRGFGTGELFF. This chain connects TRBV6-5 to TRBJ2-2; possibly TRBD1 for D (6 bases). V lost 10 bases and J lost 4, with 19 bases in between. CDR1 and CDR2 (germline): MNHEY, SVGAGI. This CDR3 contains 15 residues.